The rows below give T cell receptor beta chains drawn from one sample of a study of post-analysis software for immune sequencing data. From the PCR reads, TCRdb called clonotypes with MiXCR, one entry per CDR3 protein. The sample lists about 460,000 distinct CDR3 sequences; around 40% were seen once. The sequenced sample was blood. Receptors originate from a girl aged 5 to 17 with multiple sclerosis. CDR3s include the opening cysteine and the closing phenylalanine or tryptophan. Each record gives: V gene, D gene, clone size, J gene, CDR3 protein, CDR3 DNA. D genes are given only for firm matches. Size is stated for part of the rows, as once, few or many counts, or as a class when the clone is expanded.

v_gene: TRBV10-3; d_gene: -; abundance: few; j_gene: TRBJ2-5; CDR3aa: CAISESEGPETQYF; CDR3nt: TGTGCCATCAGTGAGTCGGAGGGCCCAGAGACCCAGTACTTC
v_gene: TRBV12-3/TRBV12-4; d_gene: -; abundance: -; j_gene: TRBJ2-3; CDR3aa: CATSKSGRGSDTQYF; CDR3nt: TGTGCCACAAGCAAGAGCGGCCGCGGGTCGGATACGCAGTATTTT
v_gene: TRBV24-1; d_gene: TRBD1; abundance: few; j_gene: TRBJ1-2; CDR3aa: CATSGSGGTGYTF; CDR3nt: TGTGCCACCAGTGGGTCAGGGGGAACCGGCTACACCTTC
v_gene: TRBV4-1; d_gene: -; abundance: -; j_gene: TRBJ1-2; CDR3aa: CASSQGGAYRVDGYTF; CDR3nt: TGCGCCAGCAGCCAAGGGGGGGCTTACAGGGTGGATGGCTACACCTTC
v_gene: TRBV2; d_gene: -; abundance: -; j_gene: TRBJ2-7; CDR3aa: CASSEGLRYEQYF; CDR3nt: TGTGCCAGCAGTGAGGGCCTCCGCTACGAGCAGTACTTC
v_gene: TRBV20-1; d_gene: -; abundance: -; j_gene: TRBJ1-1; CDR3aa: CSASRGEMNTEAFF; CDR3nt: TGCAGTGCTAGCAGAGGGGAAATGAACACTGAAGCTTTCTTT
v_gene: TRBV20-1; d_gene: -; abundance: once; j_gene: TRBJ2-7; CDR3aa: CSARDNTRWGEQYF; CDR3nt: TGCAGTGCTAGAGATAATACTAGGTGGGGCGAGCAGTACTTC
v_gene: TRBV5-1; d_gene: -; abundance: -; j_gene: TRBJ2-2; CDR3aa: CASSLREGQNTGELFF; CDR3nt: TGCGCCAGCAGCTTAAGAGAGGGGCAGAACACCGGGGAGCTGTTTTTT
v_gene: TRBV6-5; d_gene: TRBD1; abundance: -; j_gene: TRBJ1-5; CDR3aa: CASRGTATYSNQPQHF; CDR3nt: TGTGCCAGCAGGGGGACAGCCACTTATAGCAATCAGCCCCAGCATTTT
v_gene: TRBV12-3/TRBV12-4; d_gene: -; abundance: -; j_gene: TRBJ2-5; CDR3aa: CASSLLPRKQETQYF; CDR3nt: TGTGCCAGCAGTTTATTGCCCAGAAAGCAAGAGACCCAGTACTTC
v_gene: TRBV12-3/TRBV12-4; d_gene: -; abundance: few; j_gene: TRBJ2-7; CDR3aa: CASSFSESHYEQYF; CDR3nt: TGTGCCAGCAGTTTCTCGGAGTCGCACTACGAGCAGTACTTC
v_gene: TRBV30; d_gene: -; abundance: few; j_gene: TRBJ2-7; CDR3aa: CAGARGQVYEQYF; CDR3nt: TGTGCCGGGGCACGGGGTCAAGTCTACGAGCAGTACTTC
v_gene: TRBV10-3; d_gene: TRBD2; abundance: few; j_gene: TRBJ2-1; CDR3aa: CAISLSGTREVNEQFF; CDR3nt: TGTGCCATCAGTTTGTCCGGGACTAGAGAGGTCAATGAGCAGTTCTTC
v_gene: TRBV20-1; d_gene: -; abundance: -; j_gene: TRBJ2-7; CDR3aa: CSASQSNRVGEQYF; CDR3nt: TGCAGTGCTAGCCAGTCAAACCGAGTTGGCGAGCAGTACTTC
v_gene: TRBV27; d_gene: -; abundance: few; j_gene: TRBJ1-1; CDR3aa: CASSLDWVNTEAFF; CDR3nt: TGTGCCAGCAGTTTAGACTGGGTGAACACTGAAGCTTTCTTT
v_gene: TRBV14; d_gene: TRBD2; abundance: -; j_gene: TRBJ2-7; CDR3aa: CASSLSRSGVSYEQYF; CDR3nt: TGTGCCAGCAGCCTCTCTCGTAGCGGGGTTTCCTACGAGCAGTACTTC
v_gene: TRBV20-1; d_gene: TRBD2; abundance: -; j_gene: TRBJ2-7; CDR3aa: CSASEWTSGYEQYF; CDR3nt: TGCAGTGCTAGTGAGTGGACTAGCGGTTACGAGCAGTACTTC
v_gene: TRBV7-3; d_gene: TRBD1; abundance: -; j_gene: TRBJ2-1; CDR3aa: CASSPPGGSYNEQFF; CDR3nt: TGTGCCAGCAGCCCCCCAGGGGGATCCTACAATGAGCAGTTCTTC
v_gene: TRBV20-1; d_gene: TRBD2; abundance: -; j_gene: TRBJ2-1; CDR3aa: CSAGTSGSNEQFF; CDR3nt: TGCAGTGCTGGGACTAGCGGGAGTAATGAGCAGTTCTTC
v_gene: TRBV4-3; d_gene: TRBD1; abundance: -; j_gene: TRBJ1-2; CDR3aa: CASSQEQGAPGYGYTF; CDR3nt: TGCGCCAGCAGCCAAGAACAGGGGGCGCCTGGCTATGGCTACACCTTC
v_gene: TRBV3-1; d_gene: TRBD2; abundance: -; j_gene: TRBJ2-6; CDR3aa: CASSQEVGRGRGPFSGANVLTF; CDR3nt: TGTGCCAGCAGCCAAGAGGTCGGTCGGGGGAGGGGCCCCTTTTCTGGGGCCAACGTCCTGACTTTC
v_gene: TRBV5-1; d_gene: TRBD1; abundance: few; j_gene: TRBJ2-3; CDR3aa: CASSLLGTGSTDTQYF; CDR3nt: TGCGCCAGCAGCTTGTTAGGGACAGGTTCGACAGATACGCAGTATTTT
v_gene: TRBV20-1; d_gene: -; abundance: -; j_gene: TRBJ2-3; CDR3aa: CSAGSYSGFSTDTQYF; CDR3nt: TGCAGTGCTGGATCCTATAGCGGATTTAGCACAGATACGCAGTATTTT
v_gene: TRBV12-3/TRBV12-4; d_gene: TRBD1; abundance: -; j_gene: TRBJ1-5; CDR3aa: CASRQGILSNQPQHF; CDR3nt: TGTGCCAGCAGACAGGGGATCCTTAGCAATCAGCCCCAGCATTTT
v_gene: TRBV5-1; d_gene: TRBD2; abundance: few; j_gene: TRBJ2-3; CDR3aa: CASSLVHRTSGSTDTQYF; CDR3nt: TGCGCCAGCAGCTTGGTCCACCGGACTAGCGGATCCACAGATACGCAGTATTTT
v_gene: TRBV28; d_gene: TRBD1; abundance: -; j_gene: TRBJ1-2; CDR3aa: CASTLSKGAVGGYTF; CDR3nt: TGTGCCAGCACCCTGAGCAAGGGGGCTGTCGGTGGCTACACCTTC
v_gene: TRBV20-1; d_gene: -; abundance: -; j_gene: TRBJ1-2; CDR3aa: CSARVELNYGYTF; CDR3nt: TGCAGTGCTAGGGTCGAATTGAACTATGGCTACACCTTC
v_gene: TRBV19; d_gene: -; abundance: few; j_gene: TRBJ2-6; CDR3aa: CASSIVVSGANVLTF; CDR3nt: TGTGCCAGTAGTATCGTCGTCTCTGGGGCCAACGTCCTGACTTTC
v_gene: TRBV28; d_gene: TRBD2; abundance: -; j_gene: TRBJ2-1; CDR3aa: CASSFGSGRADYNEQFF; CDR3nt: TGTGCCAGCAGTTTTGGCAGCGGGAGGGCCGATTACAATGAGCAGTTCTTC
v_gene: TRBV11-2; d_gene: TRBD2; abundance: -; j_gene: TRBJ2-1; CDR3aa: CASSGEGPGLSYNEQFF; CDR3nt: TGTGCCAGCAGCGGGGAGGGTCCGGGACTGTCGTACAATGAGCAGTTCTTC
v_gene: TRBV5-1; d_gene: -; abundance: -; j_gene: TRBJ1-1; CDR3aa: CASSLVPGVEAEAFF; CDR3nt: TGCGCCAGCAGCTTGGTTCCCGGGGTTGAGGCTGAAGCTTTCTTT
v_gene: TRBV15; d_gene: -; abundance: -; j_gene: TRBJ2-1; CDR3aa: CATSRATGREFF; CDR3nt: TGTGCCACCAGCAGAGCCACGGGACGGGAGTTCTTC
v_gene: TRBV4-3; d_gene: -; abundance: once; j_gene: TRBJ2-3; CDR3aa: CASGYRGSDTQYF; CDR3nt: TGCGCCAGCGGATATAGAGGGTCCGATACGCAGTATTTT
v_gene: TRBV28; d_gene: -; abundance: -; j_gene: TRBJ2-5; CDR3aa: CASSFALGAETQYF; CDR3nt: TGTGCCAGCAGTTTTGCCTTGGGGGCGGAGACCCAGTACTTC
v_gene: TRBV28; d_gene: TRBD2; abundance: -; j_gene: TRBJ2-7; CDR3aa: CASRASGKNEQYF; CDR3nt: TGTGCCAGCCGTGCTAGCGGGAAGAACGAGCAGTACTTC
v_gene: TRBV7-2; d_gene: -; abundance: few; j_gene: TRBJ2-4; CDR3aa: CASSLFHGAKNIQYF; CDR3nt: TGTGCCAGCAGCTTATTTCACGGGGCCAAAAACATTCAGTACTTC
v_gene: TRBV3-1; d_gene: -; abundance: -; j_gene: TRBJ1-2; CDR3aa: CASSQVTAYGYTF; CDR3nt: TGTGCCAGCAGCCAAGTAACGGCCTATGGCTACACCTTC
v_gene: TRBV7-9; d_gene: TRBD2; abundance: few; j_gene: TRBJ2-3; CDR3aa: CASSSRTSGGDTQYF; CDR3nt: TGTGCCAGCAGCTCCAGGACTAGCGGTGGAGATACGCAGTATTTT
v_gene: TRBV6-2/TRBV6-3; d_gene: TRBD1; abundance: -; j_gene: TRBJ2-4; CDR3aa: CASRDRGKHIQYF; CDR3nt: TGTGCCAGCCGGGACAGGGGGAAACACATTCAGTACTTC
v_gene: TRBV5-6; d_gene: -; abundance: -; j_gene: TRBJ2-7; CDR3aa: CASSLGRANEQYF; CDR3nt: TGTGCCAGCAGCTTGGGACGGGCCAACGAGCAGTACTTC
v_gene: TRBV20-1; d_gene: TRBD1; abundance: few; j_gene: TRBJ2-7; CDR3aa: CSARSTGAGYYEQYF; CDR3nt: TGCAGTGCTAGATCGACAGGGGCAGGGTACTACGAGCAGTACTTC
v_gene: TRBV29-1; d_gene: -; abundance: -; j_gene: TRBJ2-1; CDR3aa: CSVEDGAGIEQFF; CDR3nt: TGCAGCGTTGAAGATGGGGCGGGCATAGAGCAGTTCTTC
v_gene: TRBV20-1; d_gene: TRBD2; abundance: few; j_gene: TRBJ2-7; CDR3aa: CSARLLAGLYEQYF; CDR3nt: TGCAGTGCTAGGTTACTAGCGGGACTATACGAGCAGTACTTC
v_gene: TRBV24-1; d_gene: -; abundance: -; j_gene: TRBJ1-1; CDR3aa: CATSPRGSNTEAFF; CDR3nt: TGTGCCACCAGTCCGCGGGGGTCTAACACTGAAGCTTTCTTT
v_gene: TRBV4-3; d_gene: -; abundance: -; j_gene: TRBJ1-1; CDR3aa: CASSQDSLFGSPNTEAFF; CDR3nt: TGCGCCAGCAGCCAAGATAGTTTATTCGGCAGCCCGAACACTGAAGCTTTCTTT
v_gene: TRBV7-2; d_gene: -; abundance: once; j_gene: TRBJ1-6; CDR3aa: CASSPSANSPLHF; CDR3nt: TGTGCCAGCAGCCCCAGTGCCAATTCACCCCTCCACTTT
v_gene: TRBV10-3; d_gene: TRBD1; abundance: -; j_gene: TRBJ2-3; CDR3aa: CAVSEDRVSADTQYF; CDR3nt: TGTGCCGTCAGTGAGGACAGGGTCTCGGCAGATACGCAGTATTTT
v_gene: TRBV20-1; d_gene: -; abundance: -; j_gene: TRBJ1-1; CDR3aa: CSANERGTGNTEAFF; CDR3nt: TGCAGTGCCAATGAGCGGGGCACCGGAAACACTGAAGCTTTCTTT
v_gene: TRBV9; d_gene: TRBD2; abundance: -; j_gene: TRBJ2-1; CDR3aa: CASSDSGTGYEQFF; CDR3nt: TGTGCCAGCAGCGATAGCGGGACCGGCTATGAGCAGTTCTTC
v_gene: TRBV7-2; d_gene: -; abundance: few; j_gene: TRBJ2-7; CDR3aa: CASRLSGGNEQYF; CDR3nt: TGTGCCAGCAGGTTATCTGGGGGTAACGAGCAGTACTTC
v_gene: TRBV15; d_gene: -; abundance: -; j_gene: TRBJ2-1; CDR3aa: CATSRDNYNEQFF; CDR3nt: TGTGCCACCAGCAGAGATAACTACAATGAGCAGTTCTTC
v_gene: TRBV4-1; d_gene: -; abundance: -; j_gene: TRBJ1-5; CDR3aa: CASSQVVSQPQHF; CDR3nt: TGCGCCAGCAGCCAAGTCGTTAGTCAGCCCCAGCATTTT
v_gene: TRBV4-3; d_gene: -; abundance: -; j_gene: TRBJ2-7; CDR3aa: CASSHVRDEQYF; CDR3nt: TGCGCCAGCAGCCACGTGAGAGACGAGCAGTACTTC
v_gene: TRBV27; d_gene: -; abundance: -; j_gene: TRBJ2-3; CDR3aa: CASSPKGRDRDTQYF; CDR3nt: TGTGCCAGCAGTCCTAAAGGGAGAGATCGGGATACGCAGTATTTT